This TCR beta chain was retrieved from a study of regulatory T cells in long-lasting Graves disease. Whole-study findings and limits: TRBV28, TRBJ1-2 and TRBJ2-5 were segments that persistent disease favored.

This clonotype was picked up many times. The target antigen is unknown. The authors built TCR beta libraries using iRepertoire HTBI primers and Arm-PCR of CDR3 regions. MiXCR was run by TCRdb on the multiplex PCR reads, yielding one entry per CDR3 protein. The sample has 390,000 or so distinct CDR3 sequences; 12% are singletons. This sample's time point: newly diagnosed GD, antithyroid drugs for less than 3 months. PBMC-derived RNA was used for the TCR library. Criteria from the American Thyroid Association guidelines were applied to diagnose Graves' disease. The CDR3 sequence is 13 residues long. Between the trimmed V and J ends, which lost 6 bases and 5 bases, there was a span of 11 bases. These sequences were also reported in another study, on T cells in Graves' hyperthyroidism and ophthalmopathy. That paper states: First-round RT-PCR targeting the TCR CDR3 was performed with the HTBI primer set.

Sequencing used peripheral blood mononuclear cells (PBMCs), obtained at new diagnosis, from a patient treated with antithyroid drugs. The chain is built from TRBV12-3 or TRBV12-4 and TRBJ1-5; D is ambiguous. The source of this sequence is a young woman with Graves disease. CDR3 in DNA: TGTGCCAGCAGCCCCAGGACCGATCAGCCCCAGCATTTT. Its translation is CASSPRTDQPQHF.